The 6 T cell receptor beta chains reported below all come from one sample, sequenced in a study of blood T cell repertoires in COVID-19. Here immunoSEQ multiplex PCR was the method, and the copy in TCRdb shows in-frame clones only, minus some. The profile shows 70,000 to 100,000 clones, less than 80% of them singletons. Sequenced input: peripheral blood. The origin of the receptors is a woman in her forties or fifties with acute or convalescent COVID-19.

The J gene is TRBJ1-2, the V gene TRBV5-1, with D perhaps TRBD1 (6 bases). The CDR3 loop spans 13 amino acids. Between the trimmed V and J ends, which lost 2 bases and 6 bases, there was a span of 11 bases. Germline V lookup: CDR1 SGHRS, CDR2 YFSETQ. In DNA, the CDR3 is TGCGCCAGCAGCTTCGGACAGAGCAATGGCTACACCTTC. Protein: CASSFGQSNGYTF.

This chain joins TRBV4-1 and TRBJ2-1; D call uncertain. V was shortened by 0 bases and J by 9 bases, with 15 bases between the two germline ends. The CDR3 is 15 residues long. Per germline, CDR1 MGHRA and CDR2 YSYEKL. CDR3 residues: CASSQDWLAGGEQFF. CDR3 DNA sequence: TGCGCCAGCAGCCAAGATTGGTTAGCTGGTGGTGAGCAGTTCTTC.

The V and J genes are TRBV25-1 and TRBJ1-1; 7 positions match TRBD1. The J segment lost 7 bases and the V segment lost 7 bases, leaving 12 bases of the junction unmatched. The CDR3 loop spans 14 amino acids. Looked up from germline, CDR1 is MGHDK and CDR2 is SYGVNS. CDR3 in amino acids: CASTATGTAGEAFF. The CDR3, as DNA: TGTGCCAGCACCGCAACTGGGACAGCTGGTGAAGCTTTCTTT.

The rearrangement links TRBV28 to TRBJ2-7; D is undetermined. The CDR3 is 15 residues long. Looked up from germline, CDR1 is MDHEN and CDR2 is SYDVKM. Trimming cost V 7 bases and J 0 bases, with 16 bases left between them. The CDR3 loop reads CASTSVGLSSYEQYF. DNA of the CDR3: TGTGCCAGCACCTCTGTGGGCCTGAGCTCCTACGAGCAGTACTTC.

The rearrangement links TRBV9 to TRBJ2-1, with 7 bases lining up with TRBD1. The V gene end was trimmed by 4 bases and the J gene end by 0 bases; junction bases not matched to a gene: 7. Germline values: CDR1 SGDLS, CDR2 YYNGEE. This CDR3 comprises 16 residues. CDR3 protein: CASSPQTGTSYNEQFF. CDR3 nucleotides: TGTGCCAGCAGCCCCCAGACAGGGACCTCCTACAATGAGCAGTTCTTC.

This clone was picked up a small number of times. The CDR3 protein is CASSSTGGRDQPQHF. The CDR3 nucleotides are TGTGCCAGCAGCTCAACAGGGGGCCGAGATCAGCCCCAGCATTTT. This chain uses TRBV7-9 with TRBJ1-5, with 9 bases fitting TRBD1. V trimming: 4 bases; J trimming: 5 bases; junction bases outside the gene matches: 6. The CDR3 runs 15 residues. CDR1 SEHNR and CDR2 FQNEAQ come from the germline V gene (reference sequence).